Below are 3 T cell receptor beta chains sequenced from a single sample in a study of metastatic and nonmetastatic thyroid tumors. TCRdb re-clonotyped the PCR reads through MiXCR. The sample includes 60,000 or so clones, roughly 30% of them seen just once. Every patient was untreated before thyroid surgery. Sequenced sample: blood. The receptors stem from a female donor with papillary thyroid cancer or a benign thyroid nodule (not recorded which). Some clones in this sample may be carry-over from other donors' samples.

The V gene is TRBV18, the J gene TRBJ1-5; a possible D gene is TRBD1 (6 bases). Trimming stripped 3 bases from V and 4 bases from J, with 10 bases between. CDR1 is KGHSH, CDR2 LQKENI, per germline. The CDR3 covers 14 residues. The CDR3 reads CASSPLQGNQPQHF. CDR3 DNA: TGTGCCAGCTCACCCCTACAGGGAAATCAGCCCCAGCATTTT.

This clone was observed at least ten times. The chain has TRBV7-2 and TRBJ2-3; D assignment may be TRBD1 or TRBD2 (5 bases each). Germline CDR1 reads SGHTA; CDR2 reads FQGNSA. Trimming left V 6 bases short and J 3 bases short, with 13 bases between. The CDR3 spans 14 residues. The CDR3 is CASRPGRRTDTQYF. The CDR3 DNA reads TGTGCCAGCAGACCGGGACGAAGGACAGATACGCAGTATTTT.

This chain links TRBV11-2 with TRBJ1-3; D gene uncertain. Between the trimmed V and J ends, which lost 4 bases and 0 bases, there was a span of 16 bases. CDR1 SGHAT and CDR2 FQNNGV come from the germline V gene. The CDR3 loop spans 17 amino acids. CDR3 in DNA: TGTGCCAGCAGCTCCCGCCCAGCGGGTGACTCTGGAAACACCATATATTTT. Protein sequence: CASSSRPAGDSGNTIYF. Looking up the rest from reference TRBV11-2 and TRBJ1-3 gives the full variable domain: EAGVAQSPRYKIIEKRQSVAFWCNPISGHATLYWYQQILGQGPKLLIQFQNNGVVDDSQLPKDRFSAERLKGVDSTLKIQPAKLEDSAVYLCASSSRPAGDSGNTIYFGEGSWLTVV.